Below are 15 T cell receptor beta chains sequenced from a single sample in a study of CD8+ T cells in alopecia areata. Stated treatment: oral pan-JAK inhibitor, 5-10 mg twice daily. Sequencing templates came from extracted RNA that was reverse transcribed into cDNA. Assay: immunoSEQ multiplex PCR; the TCRdb copy retains only in-frame clones and omits some. The sample includes around 300,000 clones, around three fifths of them seen just once. The sequencing here drew on CD4+ T cells sorted from blood, taken at week 52, from a patient treated with tofacitinib. The receptors originated from a human donor with alopecia areata.

V usage is TRBV6-5 and J usage is TRBJ2-7, with D possibly matching TRBD2 (5 bases). The CDR3 length is 14 residues. Trimming removed 5 bases at V and 3 bases at J, with 14 bases between. Germline V gene sequence: CDR1 MNHEY, CDR2 SVGAGI. CDR3 amino acids: CASSGSGIGYEQYF. CDR3 sequence (DNA): TGTGCCAGCAGTGGATCCGGGATAGGCTACGAGCAGTACTTC.

CDR3: CASSQDPNTEAFF. The DNA of the CDR3 is TGTGCCAGCAGCCAAGACCCGAACACTGAAGCTTTCTTT. The chain carries TRBV6-5 and TRBJ1-1, with no clear D. The V end was cut by 6 bases, the J end by 1 base, with 9 bases between. Germline-derived CDR1 and CDR2 are MNHEY and SVGAGI. This CDR3 has 13 residues.

J is TRBJ2-5 and V is TRBV4-3; TRBD2 matches at 10 bases. Unmatched junction bases numbered 6, after V lost 3 bases and J lost 5 bases. Germline loops: CDR1 LGHNA, CDR2 YSLEER. The length of the CDR3 is 15 residues. CDR3 nucleotide sequence: TGCGCCAGCAGCCAGGGACTAGCGAGGATGGAGACCCAGTACTTC. This sequence encodes CASSQGLARMETQYF.

This clone was detected a few times. This chain connects TRBV5-8 to TRBJ2-1; D perhaps matches TRBD1 (6 bases). The germline CDR1 and CDR2 sequences are SGHTS and YDEGEE. The CDR3 loop spans 13 amino acids. V was pared by 4 bases and J by 10 bases, with 15 bases between. CDR3 residues: CASSTTGLWEQFF. The DNA of the CDR3 is TGTGCCAGCAGCACCACAGGGTTATGGGAGCAGTTCTTC.

The CDR3 loop reads CASSLDHEQYF. DNA of the CDR3: TGTGCCAGCAGCTTGGACCACGAGCAGTACTTC. This rearrangement joins TRBV5-6 to TRBJ2-7; D gene uncertain. V lost 0 bases and J 5 bases, leaving 3 bases between the germline ends. Germline loops: CDR1 SGHDT, CDR2 YYEEEE. The CDR3 has 11 amino acids.

The table lists this clone with a few counts. The J gene is TRBJ2-3, the V gene TRBV4-1; 10 bases fit TRBD2. Trimming at V came to 1 base and at J to 0 bases, leaving 7 bases not matched to a gene. Germline CDR1 MGHRA, CDR2 YSYEKL. The CDR3 totals 18 residues. For the CDR3, the DNA is TGCGCCAGCAGCCAAGGGCCTAGCGGGGGCCCTAGCACAGATACGCAGTATTTT. Amino acid sequence: CASSQGPSGGPSTDTQYF.

The chain links TRBV4-2 to TRBJ1-2; 8 bases are shared with TRBD1. The trim removed 3 bases at V and 7 bases at J, leaving 10 bases unmatched. The CDR3 has 15 residues. Per the germline V gene, CDR1 is LGHNA and CDR2 is YNFKEQ. The CDR3 coding sequence is TGTGCCAGCAGCCAGTTGGGGACAGGTGAGAGTGGCTACACCTTC. Residues: CASSQLGTGESGYTF.

This clone was counted between two and nine times. CDR3 protein: CASRRDSSYEQYF. The CDR3 DNA reads TGTGCCAGCAGACGGGACTCCTCCTACGAGCAGTACTTC. V gene TRBV25-1 combines with J gene TRBJ2-7; weak D call: TRBD2 (6 bases). CDR1 MGHDK and CDR2 SYGVNS come from the germline V gene. V was clipped by 6 bases and J by 0 bases, with 9 bases between them. The CDR3 has 13 amino acids.

The rearrangement uses TRBV29-1 and TRBJ1-1; D gene ambiguous. Germline V CDR1 and CDR2: SQVTM, ANQGSEA. The CDR3 has 11 amino acids. V lost 7 bases, J lost 4 bases, and 10 bases lay in between. The CDR3 DNA reads as TGCAGCGGGAAGGTAGGCACTGAAGCTTTCTTT. Translating gives CSGKVGTEAFF. The variable domain in full, with the rest retrieved from reference TRBV29-1 and TRBJ1-1, is SAVISQKPSRDICQRGTSLTIQCQVDSQVTMMFWYRQQPGQSLTLIATANQGSEATYESGFVIDKFPISRPNLTFSTLTVSNMSPEDSSIYLCSGKVGTEAFFGQGTRLTVV.

The J gene is TRBJ2-1, the V gene TRBV7-2; either TRBD1 or TRBD2 may fit D (6 bases each). Between the trimmed V and J ends, which lost 5 bases and 8 bases, there was a span of 16 bases. In germline, CDR1 is SGHTA, CDR2 FQGNSA. The length of the CDR3 is 14 residues. CDR3 amino acids: CASSRGPGVDEQFF. The CDR3 DNA sequence: TGTGCCAGCAGCCGGGGGCCGGGGGTCGATGAGCAGTTCTTC.

The rearrangement uses TRBV7-2 and TRBJ2-5; 8 bases fit TRBD1. The J call may not be correct, given that the DNA end is closer to TRBJ2-7. The CDR3 contains 14 residues. CDR1 is SGHTA, CDR2 FQGNSA, per germline. The CDR3 sequence is CASSSGQGRYEQYF. In DNA, the CDR3 is TGTGCCAGCAGCTCTGGACAGGGACGGTACGAGCAGTACTTC.

There are a few counts of this clone. The rearrangement links TRBV7-6 to TRBJ2-1; D is ambiguous. Looked up from germline, CDR1 is SGHVS and CDR2 is FNYEAQ. Trimming left V 5 bases short and J 4 bases short, with 3 bases between. The CDR3 has 11 residues. The CDR3 protein is CASSEYNEQFF. CDR3 DNA sequence: TGTGCCAGCAGCGAGTACAATGAGCAGTTCTTC.

The genes are TRBV10-3 and TRBJ2-3; D perhaps matches TRBD2 (7 bases). Trimming shortened V by 10 bases and J by 2 bases, and 19 bases separated the two germline ends. Germline V lookup: CDR1 ENHRY, CDR2 SYGVKD. The CDR3 is 15 amino acids. This CDR3 is CASRAPGGDTDTQYF. The CDR3 DNA reads as TGTGCCAGCAGGGCCCCGGGGGGCGACACAGATACGCAGTATTTT.

J is TRBJ2-1 and V is TRBV25-1; tentative D call: TRBD1 (5 bases). V lost 1 base, J lost 0 bases, and 10 bases lay in between. The CDR3 runs 16 residues. Germline V gives CDR1 MGHDK, CDR2 SYGVNS. CDR3 amino acids: CASSEWGSRSYNEQFF. For the CDR3, the DNA is TGTGCCAGCAGTGAATGGGGCAGCCGCTCCTACAATGAGCAGTTCTTC.

The J gene is TRBJ1-2, the V gene TRBV7-2, with TRBD1 identical over 9 bases. V shed 4 bases, J shed 11 bases, and the junction held 11 bases outside the gene matches. The CDR3 has 14 amino acids. CDR1 SGHTA and CDR2 FQGNSA come from the germline V gene. DNA of the CDR3: TGTGCCAGCAGCTACCCCGGGACAGGGTTCGGGTACACCTTC. This codes for CASSYPGTGFGYTF.